This is a list of T cell receptor beta chains from one sample in a study of CD8 T cells in ankylosing spondylitis. TCRdb reanalysed the 5' RACE reads using MiXCR and keeps one entry per CDR3 protein. The table records 200,000 to 250,000 distinct CDR3 sequences, 30% to 35% of them present only once. The sample consisted of blood, either unsorted or a sorted T cell fraction (not recorded which). The receptors derive from a male donor with ankylosing spondylitis or in good health (not recorded which). The CDR3 runs from the conserved cysteine through the conserved F or W. Fields, in order: V gene, J gene, clone size, D gene, CDR3 DNA, CDR3 protein. D genes are given only for firm matches. Clone size is not always given. Where it is, it says once, few, many or a class for expanded clones.

V: TRBV4-1
J: TRBJ1-1
size: .
D: .
DNA: TGCGCCAGCAGCCATGGGGCAGGGGAGGCTGAAGCTTTCTTT
CDR3: CASSHGAGEAEAFF

V: TRBV11-2
J: TRBJ1-1
size: few
D: .
DNA: TGTGCCAGCAGCTTAGACAGAAGAGGGACTGAAGCTTTCTTT
CDR3: CASSLDRRGTEAFF

V: TRBV5-1
J: TRBJ2-5
size: .
D: .
DNA: TGCGCCAGCAGCTTGGGTCTTCAACAGGGGACCCAGTACTTC
CDR3: CASSLGLQQGTQYF

V: TRBV7-3
J: TRBJ2-3
size: .
D: .
DNA: TGTGCCAGCAGCACCTCGGCAGGGACAGATACGCAGTATTTT
CDR3: CASSTSAGTDTQYF

V: TRBV29-1
J: TRBJ2-1
size: .
D: TRBD1
DNA: TGCAGCGTTCGAGGGGGCGGGAATGAGCAGTTCTTC
CDR3: CSVRGGGNEQFF

V: TRBV6-5
J: TRBJ2-6
size: few
D: .
DNA: TGTGCCAGCAGTTACGCGACAGTATCTGGGGCCAACGTCCTGACTTTC
CDR3: CASSYATVSGANVLTF

V: TRBV7-3
J: TRBJ1-1
size: .
D: TRBD1
DNA: TGTGCCAGCAGCTTAATGGGGGTTCAGGGGGGCACTGAAGCTTTCTTT
CDR3: CASSLMGVQGGTEAFF

V: TRBV6-4
J: TRBJ1-5
size: .
D: .
DNA: TGTGCCAGCAGTGACTCATGGACAAATCAGCCCCAGCATTTT
CDR3: CASSDSWTNQPQHF

V: TRBV20-1
J: TRBJ2-3
size: .
D: .
DNA: TGCAGTGCTAGAGGAATTAACACAGATACGCAGTATTTT
CDR3: CSARGINTDTQYF

V: TRBV20-1
J: TRBJ2-3
size: .
D: TRBD2
DNA: TGCAGTGCTACCGGGACTAGCGGGGGGGCCGATACGCAGTATTTT
CDR3: CSATGTSGGADTQYF

V: TRBV5-1
J: TRBJ2-2
size: few
D: TRBD2
DNA: TGCGCCAGCAGCTCGACTAGCGGGGGGGCCGCCGGCACCGGGGAGCTGTTTTTT
CDR3: CASSSTSGGAAGTGELFF

V: TRBV21-1
J: TRBJ2-3
size: .
D: .
DNA: TGTGCCAGCAGCAAAGTAAGGGGGGCCGCAGATACGCAGTATTTT
CDR3: CASSKVRGAADTQYF

V: TRBV2
J: TRBJ2-1
size: .
D: .
DNA: TGTGCCAGCCGGGCAGGGGGGAATGAGCAGTTCTTC
CDR3: CASRAGGNEQFF

V: TRBV5-1
J: TRBJ2-6
size: .
D: .
DNA: TGCGCCAGCAGCTTGATATGGGATGGGAGCTCTGGGGCCAACGTCCTGACTTTC
CDR3: CASSLIWDGSSGANVLTF

V: TRBV9
J: TRBJ2-7
size: .
D: TRBD1
DNA: TGTGCCAGCAGCCTGGGACAGGGTTTCGAGCAGTACTTC
CDR3: CASSLGQGFEQYF

V: TRBV11-2
J: TRBJ2-7
size: once
D: TRBD2
DNA: TGTGCCAGCAGCCCCCGGACTAGTAAGTCCTCGTACGAGCAGTACTTC
CDR3: CASSPRTSKSSYEQYF

V: TRBV11-2
J: TRBJ2-1
size: .
D: .
DNA: TGTGCCAGCAGCCAAGGAGGGGATGAGCAGTTCTTC
CDR3: CASSQGGDEQFF

V: TRBV12-3/TRBV12-4
J: TRBJ2-5
size: .
D: .
DNA: TGTGCCAGCCGGGGCCTTCCTCAAGAGACCCAGTACTTC
CDR3: CASRGLPQETQYF

V: TRBV29-1
J: TRBJ1-1
size: many
D: TRBD1
DNA: TGCAGCGGTCGGACAGGGGAGGATTTCTTT
CDR3: CSGRTGEDFF

V: TRBV20-1
J: TRBJ2-1
size: few
D: .
DNA: TGCAGTGCTAGGAGGAGCAACTACAATGAGCAGTTCTTC
CDR3: CSARRSNYNEQFF

V: TRBV9
J: TRBJ2-2
size: .
D: .
DNA: TGTGCCAGCAGCGTGAGCCAGCTAAGGGGAAACACCGGGGAGCTGTTTTTT
CDR3: CASSVSQLRGNTGELFF

V: TRBV7-8
J: TRBJ2-7
size: few
D: TRBD2
DNA: TGTGCCAGCAGCTTAGCAAGTAGGACTAGCATGTTCTACGAGCAGTACTTC
CDR3: CASSLASRTSMFYEQYF

V: TRBV6-1
J: TRBJ2-1
size: .
D: TRBD2
DNA: TGTGCCAGCACCAATGGTGGCGGGGGGGCCAAAAATGAGCAGTTCTTC
CDR3: CASTNGGGGAKNEQFF

V: TRBV9
J: TRBJ2-5
size: few
D: .
DNA: TGTGCCAGCAGCGGGACACCACAAGAGACCCAGTACTTC
CDR3: CASSGTPQETQYF

V: TRBV20-1
J: TRBJ1-4
size: .
D: .
DNA: TGCAGTGCTAGGGCCCAGGGGCTTGAAAAACTGTTTTTT
CDR3: CSARAQGLEKLFF

V: TRBV28
J: TRBJ2-1
size: few
D: .
DNA: TGTGCCAGCAGAGCTTATGGATCCTACAATGAGCAGTTCTTC
CDR3: CASRAYGSYNEQFF

V: TRBV20-1
J: TRBJ2-7
size: .
D: .
DNA: TGCAGTGCTAGAGCTTCTAGCGCCTACGAGCAGTACTTC
CDR3: CSARASSAYEQYF

V: TRBV20-1
J: TRBJ2-3
size: .
D: .
DNA: TGCAGTGCTAGGCAAAACGCCCGCACAGATACGCAGTATTTT
CDR3: CSARQNARTDTQYF

V: TRBV6-5
J: TRBJ2-3
size: .
D: TRBD1
DNA: TGTGCCAGCAGTTACTTGAGGGGGCGCTCAGATACGCAGTATTTT
CDR3: CASSYLRGRSDTQYF

V: TRBV6-4
J: TRBJ1-1
size: few
D: .
DNA: TGTGCCAGCAGCCACCGGGGGCGGGAGACTGAAGCTTTCTTT
CDR3: CASSHRGRETEAFF

V: TRBV27
J: TRBJ2-7
size: .
D: .
DNA: TGTGCCAGCAGTTTAGGGTATACGGGCTACGAGCAGTACTTC
CDR3: CASSLGYTGYEQYF

V: TRBV20-1
J: TRBJ1-5
size: .
D: .
DNA: TGCAGTGCTAGAAGGGGCCGACAGAATCAGCCCCAGCATTTT
CDR3: CSARRGRQNQPQHF

V: TRBV5-8
J: TRBJ2-5
size: many
D: .
DNA: TGTGCCAGCAGAGGACTGACCCAAGAGACCCAGTACTTC
CDR3: CASRGLTQETQYF

V: TRBV5-1
J: TRBJ1-4
size: many
D: .
DNA: TGCGCCAGCAGCGACTTCCGTCCCCCAACTAATGAAAAACTGTTTTTT
CDR3: CASSDFRPPTNEKLFF

V: TRBV29-1
J: TRBJ1-2
size: many
D: .
DNA: TGCAGCGCCGTGCTCAGGGACTATGGCTACACCTTC
CDR3: CSAVLRDYGYTF

V: TRBV19
J: TRBJ2-3
size: .
D: .
DNA: TGTGCCAGTAGTATAGATCCGGACGGGAACACAGATACGCAGTATTTT
CDR3: CASSIDPDGNTDTQYF

V: TRBV4-1
J: TRBJ2-7
size: .
D: .
DNA: TGCGCCAGCAGCCAAGTGGTCGGGACCTACGAGCAGTACTTC
CDR3: CASSQVVGTYEQYF

V: TRBV29-1
J: TRBJ2-7
size: few
D: TRBD2
DNA: TGCAGCGTAGCGAGGACTAGCGGGGGGGACGAGCAGTACTTC
CDR3: CSVARTSGGDEQYF

V: TRBV5-1
J: TRBJ1-1
size: .
D: .
DNA: TGCGCCAGCAGCCCCTCAATGAACACTGAAGCTTTCTTT
CDR3: CASSPSMNTEAFF

V: TRBV20-1
J: TRBJ2-1
size: .
D: .
DNA: TGCAGTGCTAGAGGTTTGGACCGACAGCCCTACAATGAGCAGTTCTTC
CDR3: CSARGLDRQPYNEQFF

V: TRBV29-1
J: TRBJ2-2
size: .
D: .
DNA: TGCAGCGTTAAAGACGGCACCGGGGAGCTGTTTTTT
CDR3: CSVKDGTGELFF

V: TRBV7-3
J: TRBJ1-1
size: .
D: .
DNA: TGTGCCAGCAGCAGCGACAGGCCGGGGTTCCCTGAAGCTTTCTTT
CDR3: CASSSDRPGFPEAFF

V: TRBV7-2
J: TRBJ2-5
size: few
D: .
DNA: TGTGCCAGCAGCTGGGAGACCCAGTACTTC
CDR3: CASSWETQYF

V: TRBV20-1
J: TRBJ2-7
size: .
D: TRBD1
DNA: TGCAGTGCTTGGGACAGAACATCCTACGAGCAGTACTTC
CDR3: CSAWDRTSYEQYF

V: TRBV12-3/TRBV12-4
J: TRBJ2-1
size: .
D: .
DNA: TGTGCCAGCAGCAGGGGTTTCTCCTACAATGAGCAGTTCTTC
CDR3: CASSRGFSYNEQFF

V: TRBV20-1
J: TRBJ1-1
size: few
D: .
DNA: TGCAGTGCTAGAGCCTCCCGGTGGGGGGCCGAAGCTTTCTTT
CDR3: CSARASRWGAEAFF

V: TRBV6-4
J: TRBJ2-3
size: many
D: .
DNA: TGTGCCAGCAGTGACGGCGACGACACAGATACGCAGTATTTT
CDR3: CASSDGDDTDTQYF